Sequencing of this TCR beta chain was carried out in a study of identical twins. There are 15 residues in the CDR3. With V trimmed by 5 bases and J by 5 bases, 10 bases remained unmatched. Germline V gives CDR1 SGHVS, CDR2 FQNEAQ. A single record per CDR3 protein comes from TCRdb applying MiXCR to the 5' RACE reads. The profile shows approximately 600,000 distinct CDR3 sequences, roughly 7.1% of them singletons. Donors uniformly comprised healthy Caucasians. Broader study findings: Insertions were reduced in abundant cord blood beta clonotypes but not in memory repertoires. Within twin pairs, the out-of-frame alpha sequences they shared showed excess low generation probability.

Comments on this clonotype: What it binds is unknown.

These data also featured in a second study, about yellow fever vaccine responses in identical twins.

The chain joins TRBV7-8 to TRBJ2-5; TRBD1 matches at 8 bases. The specimen was PBMCs. This TCR was sampled from a woman aged 18-29 years in good health. CDR3 loop: CASSARQGAGETQYF. Written as DNA, the CDR3 is TGTGCCAGCAGCGCTCGCCAGGGGGCGGGGGAGACCCAGTACTTC. The whole variable domain, remainder taken from reference TRBV7-8 and TRBJ2-5, is GAGVSQSPRYKVAKRGQDVALRCDPISGHVSLFWYQQALGQGPEFLTYFQNEAQLDKSGLPSDRFFAERPEGSVSTLKIQRTQQEDSAVYLCASSARQGAGETQYFGPGTRLLVL.